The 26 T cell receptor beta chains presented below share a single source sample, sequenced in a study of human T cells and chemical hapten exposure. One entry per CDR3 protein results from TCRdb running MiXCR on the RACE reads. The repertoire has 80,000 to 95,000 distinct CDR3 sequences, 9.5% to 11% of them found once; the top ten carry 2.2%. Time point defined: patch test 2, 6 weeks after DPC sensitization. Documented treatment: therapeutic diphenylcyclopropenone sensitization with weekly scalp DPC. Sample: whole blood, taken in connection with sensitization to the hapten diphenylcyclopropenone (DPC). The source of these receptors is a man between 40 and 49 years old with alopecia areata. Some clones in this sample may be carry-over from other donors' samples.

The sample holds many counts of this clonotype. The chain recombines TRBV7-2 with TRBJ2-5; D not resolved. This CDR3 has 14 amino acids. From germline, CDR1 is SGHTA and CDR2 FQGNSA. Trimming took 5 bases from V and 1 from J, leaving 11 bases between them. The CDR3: CASSRDFLQETQYF. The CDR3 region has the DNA TGTGCCAGCAGCCGTGACTTTCTCCAAGAGACCCAGTACTTC.

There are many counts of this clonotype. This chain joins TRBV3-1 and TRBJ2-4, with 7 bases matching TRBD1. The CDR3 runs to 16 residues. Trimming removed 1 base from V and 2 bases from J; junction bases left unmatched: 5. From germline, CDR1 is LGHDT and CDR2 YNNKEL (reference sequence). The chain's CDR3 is CASSQVRGQTKNIQYF. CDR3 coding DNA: TGTGCCAGCAGCCAAGTTAGGGGGCAAACCAAAAACATTCAGTACTTC.

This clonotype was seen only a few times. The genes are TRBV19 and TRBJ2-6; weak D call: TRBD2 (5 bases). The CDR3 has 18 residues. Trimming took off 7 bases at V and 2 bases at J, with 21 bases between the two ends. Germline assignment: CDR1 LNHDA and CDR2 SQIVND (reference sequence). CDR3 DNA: TGTGCCAGTATCCCCCCCGGGCTAGCTTTTACTGGGGCCAACGTCCTGACTTTC. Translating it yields CASIPPGLAFTGANVLTF.

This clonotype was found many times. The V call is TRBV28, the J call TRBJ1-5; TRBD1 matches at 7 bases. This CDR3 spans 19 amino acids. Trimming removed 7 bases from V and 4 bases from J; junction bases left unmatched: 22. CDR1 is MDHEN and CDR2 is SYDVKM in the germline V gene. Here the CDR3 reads CASTSNRGRRTGQNQPQHF. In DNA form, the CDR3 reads TGTGCCAGCACTTCCAACAGGGGACGCCGGACCGGACAAAATCAGCCCCAGCATTTT.

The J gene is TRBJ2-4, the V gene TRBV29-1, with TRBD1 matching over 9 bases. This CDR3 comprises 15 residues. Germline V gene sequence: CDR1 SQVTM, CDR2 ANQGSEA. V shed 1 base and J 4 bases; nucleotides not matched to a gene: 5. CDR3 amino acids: CSVEGAGTGKNIQYF. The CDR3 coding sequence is TGCAGCGTTGAAGGAGCCGGGACAGGGAAAAACATTCAGTACTTC.

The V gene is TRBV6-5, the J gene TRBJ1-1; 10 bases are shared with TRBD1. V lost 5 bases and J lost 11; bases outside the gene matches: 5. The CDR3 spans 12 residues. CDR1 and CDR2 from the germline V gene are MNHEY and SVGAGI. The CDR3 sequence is CASSQTGGGAFF. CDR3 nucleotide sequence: TGTGCCAGCAGTCAGACAGGGGGCGGCGCTTTCTTT.

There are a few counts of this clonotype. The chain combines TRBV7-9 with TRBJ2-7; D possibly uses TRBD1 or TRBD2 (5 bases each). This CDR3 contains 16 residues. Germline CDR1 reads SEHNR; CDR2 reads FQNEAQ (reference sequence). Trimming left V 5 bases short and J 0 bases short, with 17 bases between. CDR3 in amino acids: CASSSGGGQLSYEQYF. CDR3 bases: TGTGCCAGCAGCAGTGGTGGGGGTCAACTCTCCTACGAGCAGTACTTC. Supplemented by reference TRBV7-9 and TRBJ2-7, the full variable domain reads DTGVSQNPRHKITKRGQNVTFRCDPISEHNRLYWYRQTLGQGPEFLTYFQNEAQLEKSRLLSDRFSAERPKGSFSTLEIQRTEQGDSAMYLCASSSGGGQLSYEQYFGPGTRLTVT.

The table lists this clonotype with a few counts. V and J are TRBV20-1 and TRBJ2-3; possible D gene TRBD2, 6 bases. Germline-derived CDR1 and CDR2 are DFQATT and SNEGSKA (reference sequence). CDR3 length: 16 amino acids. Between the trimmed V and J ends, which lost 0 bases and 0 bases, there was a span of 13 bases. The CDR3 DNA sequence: TGCAGTGCTAGAGAGGTTTCGGCGGGGAGCACAGATACGCAGTATTTT. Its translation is CSAREVSAGSTDTQYF.

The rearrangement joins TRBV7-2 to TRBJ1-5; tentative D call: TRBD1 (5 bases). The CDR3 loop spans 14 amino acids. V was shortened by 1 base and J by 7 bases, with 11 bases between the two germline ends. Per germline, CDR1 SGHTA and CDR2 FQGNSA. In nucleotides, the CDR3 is TGTGCCAGCAGCTTAGTAGGGACTGGGCAGCCCCAGCATTTT. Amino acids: CASSLVGTGQPQHF.

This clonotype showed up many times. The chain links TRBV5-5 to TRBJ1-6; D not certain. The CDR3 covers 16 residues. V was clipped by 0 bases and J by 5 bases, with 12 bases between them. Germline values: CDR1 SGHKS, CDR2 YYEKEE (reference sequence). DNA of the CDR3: TGTGCCAGCAGCTTGGACCTGGACCGTCATAATTCACCCCTCCACTTT. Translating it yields CASSLDLDRHNSPLHF. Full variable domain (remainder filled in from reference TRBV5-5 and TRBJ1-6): DAGVTQSPTHLIKTRGQQVTLRCSPISGHKSVSWYQQVLGQGPQFIFQYYEKEERGRGNFPDRFSARQFPNYSSELNVNALLLGDSALYLCASSLDLDRHNSPLHFGNGTRLTVT.

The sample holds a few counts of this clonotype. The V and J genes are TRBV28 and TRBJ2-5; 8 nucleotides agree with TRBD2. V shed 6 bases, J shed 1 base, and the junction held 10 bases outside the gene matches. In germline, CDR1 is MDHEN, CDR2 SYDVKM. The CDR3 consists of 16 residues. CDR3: CASRSNLAGAQETQYF. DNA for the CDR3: TGTGCCAGCAGATCCAATCTAGCGGGTGCCCAAGAGACCCAGTACTTC.

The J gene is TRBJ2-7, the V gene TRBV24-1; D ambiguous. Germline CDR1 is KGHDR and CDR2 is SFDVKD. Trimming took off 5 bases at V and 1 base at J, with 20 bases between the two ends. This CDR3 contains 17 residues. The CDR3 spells CATSARDGRVRSYEQYF. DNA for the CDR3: TGTGCCACCAGTGCTAGGGATGGAAGAGTAAGGTCCTACGAGCAGTACTTC.

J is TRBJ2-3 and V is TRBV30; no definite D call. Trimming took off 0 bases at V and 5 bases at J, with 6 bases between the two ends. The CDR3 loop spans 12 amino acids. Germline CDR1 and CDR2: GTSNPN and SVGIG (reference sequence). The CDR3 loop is CAWSVDKDTQYF. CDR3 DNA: TGTGCCTGGAGTGTAGATAAAGATACGCAGTATTTT.

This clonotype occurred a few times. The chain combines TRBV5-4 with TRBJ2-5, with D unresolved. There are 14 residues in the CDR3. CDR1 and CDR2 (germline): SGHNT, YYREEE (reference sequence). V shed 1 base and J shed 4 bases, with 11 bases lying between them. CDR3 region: CASSLTAMTETQYF. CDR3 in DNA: TGTGCCAGCAGCTTGACGGCAATGACAGAGACCCAGTACTTC.

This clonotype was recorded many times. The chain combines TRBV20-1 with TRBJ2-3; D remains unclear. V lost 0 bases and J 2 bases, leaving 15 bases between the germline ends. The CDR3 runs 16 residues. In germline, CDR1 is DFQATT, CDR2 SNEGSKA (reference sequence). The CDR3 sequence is CSARDFGRDSTDTQYF. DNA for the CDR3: TGCAGTGCTAGAGATTTCGGCAGAGATTCCACAGATACGCAGTATTTT.

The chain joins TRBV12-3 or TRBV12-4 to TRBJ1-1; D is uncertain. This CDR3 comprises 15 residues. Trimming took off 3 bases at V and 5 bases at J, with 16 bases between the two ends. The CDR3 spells CASSLGTVGWTEAFF. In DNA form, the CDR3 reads TGTGCCAGCAGTTTGGGCACCGTAGGTTGGACTGAAGCTTTCTTT.

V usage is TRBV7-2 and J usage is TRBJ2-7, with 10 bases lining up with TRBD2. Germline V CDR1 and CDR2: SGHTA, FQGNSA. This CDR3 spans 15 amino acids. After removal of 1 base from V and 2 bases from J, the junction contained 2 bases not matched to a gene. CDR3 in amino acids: CASSLELAGTYEQYV. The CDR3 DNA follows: TGTGCCAGCAGCTTAGAACTAGCGGGAACCTACGAGCAGTACGTC.

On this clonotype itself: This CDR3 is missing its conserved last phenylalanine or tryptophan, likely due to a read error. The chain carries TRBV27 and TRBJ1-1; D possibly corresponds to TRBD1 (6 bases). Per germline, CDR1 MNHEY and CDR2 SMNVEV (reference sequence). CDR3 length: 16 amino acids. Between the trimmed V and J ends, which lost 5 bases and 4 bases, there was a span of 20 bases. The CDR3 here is CASSLYPGEVGTEAFY. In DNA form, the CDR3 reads TGTGCCAGCAGTCTATATCCAGGGGAGGTGGGCACTGAAGCTTTCTAT.

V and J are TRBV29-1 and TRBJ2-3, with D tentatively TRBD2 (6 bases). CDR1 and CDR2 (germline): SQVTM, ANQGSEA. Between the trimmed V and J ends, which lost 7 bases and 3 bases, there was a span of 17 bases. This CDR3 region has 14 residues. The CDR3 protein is CSGSPGANTDTQYF. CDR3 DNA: TGCAGCGGTTCCCCGGGAGCTAATACAGATACGCAGTATTTT.

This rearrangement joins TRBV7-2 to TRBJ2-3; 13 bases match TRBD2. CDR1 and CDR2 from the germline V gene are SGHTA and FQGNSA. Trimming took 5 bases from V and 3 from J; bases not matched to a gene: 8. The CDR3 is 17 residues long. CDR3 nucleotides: TGTGCCAGCAGCCCAATACTACTAGCGGGAGGGACAGATACGCAGTATTTT. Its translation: CASSPILLAGGTDTQYF.

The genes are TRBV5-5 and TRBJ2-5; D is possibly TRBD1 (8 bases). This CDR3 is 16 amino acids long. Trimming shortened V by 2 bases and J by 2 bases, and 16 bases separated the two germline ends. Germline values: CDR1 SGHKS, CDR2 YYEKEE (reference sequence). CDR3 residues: CASSFRTGRGQETQYF. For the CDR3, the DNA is TGTGCCAGCAGCTTTAGGACAGGGAGGGGGCAAGAGACCCAGTACTTC.

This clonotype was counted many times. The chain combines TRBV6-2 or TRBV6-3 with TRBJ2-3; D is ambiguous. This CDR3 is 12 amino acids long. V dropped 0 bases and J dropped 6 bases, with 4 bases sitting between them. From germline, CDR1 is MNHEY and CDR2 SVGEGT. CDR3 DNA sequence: TGTGCCAGCAGTTACTCGGGGGATACGCAGTATTTT. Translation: CASSYSGDTQYF.

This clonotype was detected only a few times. The CDR3 region has the DNA TGTGCCAGCAGATCTGGGGCGGCTACGCAGTATTTT. Translated: CASRSGAATQYF. The chain couples TRBV3-1 to TRBJ2-3; possible D gene TRBD1, 5 bases. The V end was cut by 6 bases, the J end by 8 bases, with 12 bases between. The germline V gene encodes CDR1 LGHDT and CDR2 YNNKEL (reference sequence). The CDR3 loop spans 12 amino acids.

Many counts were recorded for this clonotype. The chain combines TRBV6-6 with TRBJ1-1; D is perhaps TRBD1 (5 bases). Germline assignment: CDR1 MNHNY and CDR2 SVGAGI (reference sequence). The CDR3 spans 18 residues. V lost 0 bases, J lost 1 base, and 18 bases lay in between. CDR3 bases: TGTGCCAGCAGTTACTCGGCAGGGAAGGGGATACCGAACACTGAAGCTTTCTTT. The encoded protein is CASSYSAGKGIPNTEAFF.

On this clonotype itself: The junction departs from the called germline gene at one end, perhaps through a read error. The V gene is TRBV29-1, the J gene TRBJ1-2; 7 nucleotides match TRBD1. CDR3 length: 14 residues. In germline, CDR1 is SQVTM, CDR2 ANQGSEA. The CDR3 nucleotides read TGCCGCGTTGAGGGCAGGGGGACTAACTATGGCTACACCTTC. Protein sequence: CRVEGRGTNYGYTF.

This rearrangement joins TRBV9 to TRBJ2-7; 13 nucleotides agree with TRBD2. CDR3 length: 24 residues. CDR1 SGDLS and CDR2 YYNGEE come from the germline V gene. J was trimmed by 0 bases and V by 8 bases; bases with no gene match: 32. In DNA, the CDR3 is TGTGCCAGTAGCCTCCACGCCGGGACAGAGCAACCGGGACTAGCGGGATTTGCCTCCTACGAGCAGTACTTC. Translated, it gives CASSLHAGTEQPGLAGFASYEQYF.